Shown below are 24 T cell receptor beta chains from a single sample sequenced in a study of shared clonotypes between healthy human individuals. Sequenced by immunoSEQ multiplex PCR; TCRdb stores in-frame clones only, minus some. The data hold 2,500,000 or so clones, with around 93% observed a single time. The sequencing sample was made of naive CD4+ T cells from PBMCs. The subset: CD45RA+ positively selected. These receptor sequences come from a young man in good health. Some clones in this sample may be carry-over from other donors' samples.

The chain combines TRBV9 with TRBJ2-1; 14 bases match TRBD2. The V and J ends lost 3 bases and 7 bases, in that order; junction bases with no gene match: 6. Germline CDR1 reads SGDLS; CDR2 reads YYNGEE. The CDR3 length is 16 residues. The DNA of the CDR3 is TGTGCCAGCAGCGCTACCGGGACTAGCGGGAGTAATGAGCAGTTCTTC. Its translation is CASSATGTSGSNEQFF.

The chain combines TRBV2 with TRBJ2-3; D unclear. The CDR3 runs 12 residues. V was trimmed by 6 bases and J by 2 bases, leaving 6 bases between them. CDR1 SNHLY and CDR2 FYNNEI come from the germline V gene. The CDR3 here is CASRSDTDTQYF. The CDR3 DNA reads TGTGCCAGCAGGAGTGACACAGATACGCAGTATTTT.

This clone has a single count. The CDR3 DNA follows: TGTGCCAGCATCTCGACAGTGAACACTGAAGCTTTCTTT. Its protein product is CASISTVNTEAFF. The V gene is TRBV21-1, the J gene TRBJ1-1; the DNA was not used to check the table's D call, TRBD1. TRBV21-1 has pseudogene status. The CDR3 runs to 13 residues.

This rearrangement joins TRBV9 to TRBJ2-2, with 10 positions matching TRBD1. Germline CDR1 reads SGDLS; CDR2 reads YYNGEE. The V segment lost 3 bases and the J segment 3 bases; nucleotides outside the gene matches: 8. This CDR3 has 17 residues. This CDR3 reads CASSGGQGFVDTGELFF. The DNA of the CDR3 is TGTGCCAGCAGCGGGGGACAGGGGTTTGTGGACACCGGGGAGCTGTTTTTT.

The CDR3 sequence is CASSSPQTGYYGYTF. For the CDR3, the DNA is TGTGCCAGCAGTTCCCCACAGACAGGGTACTATGGCTACACCTTC. The rearrangement links TRBV28 to TRBJ1-2, with 7 bases that match TRBD1. With V trimmed by 4 bases and J by 3 bases, 8 bases remained unmatched. The CDR3 has 15 residues. Germline CDR1 reads MDHEN; CDR2 reads SYDVKM.

The chain combines TRBV27 with TRBJ1-5; D unclear. Trimming left V 0 bases short and J 9 bases short, with 9 bases between. CDR1 and CDR2 from the germline V gene are MNHEY and SMNVEV (reference sequence). The CDR3 runs to 13 residues. CDR3 loop: CASSLSVSLPQHF. The CDR3 nucleotides are TGTGCCAGCAGTTTATCCGTTTCCCTGCCCCAGCATTTT.

A single count supports this clone. The chain joins TRBV7-3 to TRBJ2-1; 7 positions match TRBD2. The CDR3 length is 14 residues. Germline V gene sequence: CDR1 SGHTA, CDR2 FQGTGA. V dropped 7 bases and J dropped 3; count of bases not matched to a gene: 6. CDR3 nucleotide sequence: TGTGCCAGCACCCCTGGCGGGAGCTACAATGAGCAGTTCTTC. Its protein is CASTPGGSYNEQFF.

The CDR3 nucleotides are TGTGCCAGTAGCGAACTACAGAACCTAGTCCCTAATGAGCAGTTCTTC. Translating it yields CASSELQNLVPNEQFF. The chain is built from TRBV19 and TRBJ2-1; the D is unclear. Germline V CDR1 and CDR2: LNHDA, SQIVND (reference sequence). The CDR3 is 16 amino acids. V was pared by 6 bases and J by 7 bases, with 22 bases between. Complete variable domain (other parts from reference TRBV19 and TRBJ2-1): DGGITQSPKYLFRKEGQNVTLSCEQNLNHDAMYWYRQDPGQGLRLIYYSQIVNDFQKGDIAEGYSVSREKKESFPLTVTSAQKNPTAFYLCASSELQNLVPNEQFFGPGTRLTVL.

The chain combines TRBV5-6 with TRBJ1-3; D perhaps matches TRBD1 (6 bases). The germline V and J ends were trimmed by 0 bases and 0 bases, with 13 bases remaining between them. Per germline, CDR1 SGHDT and CDR2 YYEEEE. CDR3 length: 17 amino acids. CDR3 residues: CASSLGMGAYSGNTIYF. The CDR3 DNA sequence: TGTGCCAGCAGCTTGGGGATGGGGGCCTACTCTGGAAACACCATATATTTT.

This chain joins TRBV25-1 and TRBJ2-3; 8 bases fit TRBD1. V dropped 3 bases and J dropped 8; count of bases not matched to a gene: 4. Looked up from germline, CDR1 is MGHDK and CDR2 is SYGVNS. The CDR3 has 13 amino acids. Here the CDR3 DNA reads TGTGCCAGCAGTGACGGACAGGGAGGTACGCAGTATTTT. Residues: CASSDGQGGTQYF.

CDR3 sequence (DNA): TGCAGCGCCATAACAGGGGGGATACCTACTGGGGCCAACGTCCTGACTTTC. The encoded protein is CSAITGGIPTGANVLTF. The chain employs TRBV29-1 and TRBJ2-6; 8 nucleotides match TRBD1. CDR3 length equals 17 residues. With V trimmed by 7 bases and J by 2 bases, 13 bases remained unmatched. Germline V gene lookup returns CDR1 SQVTM and CDR2 ANQGSEA.

V and J are TRBV4-1 and TRBJ1-2, with D perhaps TRBD1 (6 bases). Germline lookup yields CDR1 MGHRA and CDR2 YSYEKL. CDR3 length equals 15 residues. Trimming took off 4 bases at V and 4 bases at J, with 16 bases between the two ends. CDR3 bases: TGCGCCAGCAGCCTAAAGACAGGTTTTGGCTATGGCTACACCTTC. Its protein product is CASSLKTGFGYGYTF.

The sample holds one count of this clone. The chain joins TRBV5-1 to TRBJ2-1; no clear D. The germline CDR1 and CDR2 sequences are SGHRS and YFSETQ. V lost 4 bases and J lost 4, with 12 bases in between. This CDR3 region has 14 residues. This CDR3 is CASSPDGFYNEQFF. The CDR3 DNA reads as TGCGCCAGCAGCCCGGACGGGTTTTACAATGAGCAGTTCTTC.

The V call is TRBV5-5, the J call TRBJ1-5; a weak D match, TRBD1 (6 bases). The germline V gene encodes CDR1 SGHKS and CDR2 YYEKEE (reference sequence). Trimming took off 4 bases at V and 4 bases at J, with 15 bases between the two ends. The CDR3 extends over 15 amino acids. The CDR3: CASSEGGYRNQPQHF. In DNA form, the CDR3 reads TGTGCCAGCAGCGAAGGGGGTTACCGAAATCAGCCCCAGCATTTT.

The chain is built from TRBV28 and TRBJ2-5, with unresolved D. Germline assignment: CDR1 MDHEN and CDR2 SYDVKM. Trimming pared 4 bases from V and 9 bases from J, leaving 18 bases between. The CDR3 sequence is 14 residues long. CDR3: CASSSRTFSLAQYF. Here the CDR3 DNA reads TGTGCCAGCAGTTCCCGGACGTTTTCCCTGGCCCAGTACTTC.

This clone came up once. The chain carries TRBV27 and TRBJ2-2, with D possibly TRBD1 on 5 matching bases. Germline values: CDR1 MNHEY, CDR2 SMNVEV (reference sequence). The CDR3 consists of 15 residues. V lost 4 bases and J 6 bases, leaving 15 bases between the germline ends. The CDR3 nucleotides read TGTGCCAGCAGTTCGGCAGGGTATTTCCCCGGGGAGCTGTTTTTT. Its translation is CASSSAGYFPGELFF.

V usage is TRBV21-1 and J usage is TRBJ2-2; whether TRBD2, the table's D call, matches the DNA was not checked. TRBV21-1 is a recognized pseudogene. The CDR3 has 17 residues. The chain's CDR3 is CASSKVMTSGHTGELFF. The CDR3 DNA sequence: TGTGCCAGCAGCAAAGTCATGACTAGCGGGCACACCGGGGAGCTGTTTTTT.

J is TRBJ1-5 and V is TRBV19; no firm D call. CDR1 and CDR2 (germline): LNHDA, SQIVND (reference sequence). Trimming removed 4 bases at V and 3 bases at J, with 13 bases between. The CDR3 sequence is 15 residues long. The CDR3 loop is CASSSPLGYNQPQHF. As DNA, the CDR3 is TGTGCCAGTAGTAGCCCCCTGGGGTACAATCAGCCCCAGCATTTT.

This rearrangement joins TRBV5-1 to TRBJ2-6; TRBD1 matches at 7 bases. V was clipped by 4 bases and J by 1 base; unmatched bases: 14. CDR1 SGHRS and CDR2 YFSETQ come from the germline V gene. This CDR3 comprises 19 residues. The CDR3 sequence: CASSQGTVERGSGANVLTF. The CDR3 bases are TGCGCCAGCAGCCAAGGGACAGTGGAAAGGGGGTCTGGGGCCAACGTCCTGACTTTC.

The chain joins TRBV27 to TRBJ1-5; D remains unclear. Trimming removed 6 bases from V and 0 bases from J, with 9 bases in between. This CDR3 region has 14 residues. Looked up from germline, CDR1 is MNHEY and CDR2 is SMNVEV (reference sequence). CDR3: CASSALNSNQPQHF. CDR3 nucleotides: TGTGCCAGCAGCGCACTGAATAGCAATCAGCCCCAGCATTTT.

The CDR3 nucleotides are TGTGCCAGCAGCCCCTCACAGAACAACTATGGCTACACCTTC. It encodes CASSPSQNNYGYTF. V and J are TRBV9 and TRBJ1-2, with D uncertain. Germline CDR1 reads SGDLS; CDR2 reads YYNGEE. V was clipped by 4 bases and J by 2 bases, with 12 bases between them. The CDR3 spans 14 residues.

V and J are TRBV7-3 and TRBJ2-3, with D perhaps TRBD1 or TRBD2 (5 bases each). This CDR3 comprises 17 residues. Germline CDR1 is SGHTA and CDR2 is FQGTGA. Trimming took off 0 bases at V and 0 bases at J, with 13 bases between the two ends. In DNA form, the CDR3 reads TGTGCCAGCAGCTTAACGGGACGGCCCTTAAGCACAGATACGCAGTATTTT. Translating gives CASSLTGRPLSTDTQYF.

J is TRBJ2-6 and V is TRBV18; D is ambiguous. Looked up from germline, CDR1 is KGHSH and CDR2 is LQKENI. The CDR3 is 18 amino acids. The V gene lost 6 bases and the J gene lost 4 bases, with 22 bases spanning the gap. This CDR3 is CASSKRATQSEGANVLTF. The DNA of the CDR3 is TGTGCCAGCTCTAAAAGGGCTACCCAATCGGAAGGGGCCAACGTCCTGACTTTC.

The chain has TRBV5-1 and TRBJ2-2; maybe TRBD2 (5 bases). V lost 1 base, J lost 5 bases, and 12 bases lay in between. Germline values: CDR1 SGHRS, CDR2 YFSETQ. There are 15 residues in the CDR3. DNA of the CDR3: TGCGCCAGCAGCTTGCCCGGGGTTGGAACCGGGGAGCTGTTTTTT. Encoded protein: CASSLPGVGTGELFF.